A single sample is the source of the 30 T cell receptor beta chains below, sequenced in a study of Graves' ophthalmopathy and Graves' hyperthyroidism. Amplification targeted the TCR beta CDR3 regions, with RNA transcripts as the source material. HTBI-primed first-round RT-PCR preceded second-round multiplex PCR. TCRdb called the multiplex PCR reads again in MiXCR, with one record for every CDR3 protein. The sample has a few hundred thousand distinct CDR3 sequences, under 25% seen once. Sequencing was carried out using peripheral blood. The origin of the receptors is a woman younger than 35 with stable Graves' hyperthyroidism.

V and J are TRBV6-5 and TRBJ1-1, with D perhaps TRBD1 (5 bases). The CDR3 consists of 16 residues. CDR1 and CDR2 (germline): MNHEY, SVGAGI. Trimming stripped 0 bases from V and 4 bases from J, with 15 bases between. The CDR3 DNA reads as TGTGCCAGCAGTTACTCGTACCCTCGGGGGTTCACTGAAGCTTTCTTT. Its protein product is CASSYSYPRGFTEAFF.

The V gene is TRBV11-2, the J gene TRBJ2-7; the D gene is possibly TRBD1 (5 bases). V was pared by 7 bases and J by 2 bases, with 12 bases between. Looked up from germline, CDR1 is SGHAT and CDR2 is FQNNGV. This CDR3 contains 13 residues. The CDR3 bases are TGTGCCAGCACTAGGGGCTTCACCTACGAGCAGTACTTC. This translates into CASTRGFTYEQYF.

The chain uses TRBV12-3 or TRBV12-4 and TRBJ1-1, with TRBD1 as a possible D gene (6 bases). The V end lost 1 base, the J end lost 5 bases, and 11 bases lay between the germline ends. CDR3 size: 14 residues. CDR3 region: CASSLVNQGTEAFF. The DNA for the CDR3 is TGTGCCAGCAGTTTAGTTAATCAGGGGACTGAAGCTTTCTTT.

V is TRBV6-2 or TRBV6-3 and J is TRBJ2-5, with TRBD1 matching over 8 bases. This CDR3 has 13 amino acids. The junction had 6 bases not matched to a gene; V was cut back by 2 bases and J by 10 bases. Germline lookup yields CDR1 MNHEY and CDR2 SVGEGT. In DNA, the CDR3 is TGTGCCAGCAGTTACCCCTTTGACAGGGGCCAGTACTTC. Translating it yields CASSYPFDRGQYF.

This clonotype showed up many times. The V call is TRBV7-6, the J call TRBJ2-2; D not resolved. Trimming shortened V by 3 bases and J by 1 base, and 6 bases separated the two germline ends. The germline V gene has CDR1 SGHVS and CDR2 FNYEAQ. There are 14 residues in the CDR3. CDR3 sequence: CASSFSLNTGELFF. Written as DNA, the CDR3 is TGTGCCAGCAGCTTTTCATTGAACACCGGGGAGCTGTTTTTT.

CDR3 sequence (DNA): TGTGCCAGCAGTTTTGGGGTGAGGAACACTGAAGCTTTCTTT. Translating gives CASSFGVRNTEAFF. The V call is TRBV28, the J call TRBJ1-1; D gene uncertain. CDR1 and CDR2 from the germline V gene are MDHEN and SYDVKM. There are 14 residues in the CDR3. V was clipped by 3 bases and J by 1 base, with 9 bases between them.

This clonotype was detected a few times. The rearrangement links TRBV24-1 to TRBJ2-1; 13 bases agree with TRBD2. CDR3 length: 19 amino acids. Germline V gives CDR1 KGHDR, CDR2 SFDVKD. J lost 1 base, V lost 2 bases, and 7 bases had no gene match. The CDR3 region is CATSDSGLAGEGSYNEQFF. The DNA for the CDR3 is TGTGCCACCAGTGATTCAGGACTAGCGGGAGAAGGGTCCTACAATGAGCAGTTCTTC.

This clonotype was detected many times. The rearrangement links TRBV12-3 or TRBV12-4 to TRBJ2-5, with TRBD1 matching over 9 bases. The CDR3 totals 15 residues. V was clipped by 3 bases and J by 2 bases; unmatched bases: 4. The CDR3 sequence is CASSFEGTGQETQYF. Here the CDR3 DNA reads TGTGCCAGCAGTTTTGAAGGGACAGGGCAAGAGACCCAGTACTTC.

About this clonotype itself: At one boundary the junction diverges from the germline segment, which might be a read error. The gene calls are TRBV6-1 and TRBJ2-1; TRBD2 agrees at 7 bases. This CDR3 is 14 amino acids long. Germline lookup yields CDR1 MNHNS and CDR2 SASEGT. The CDR3 loop is CASKRGGRYNEKFF. CDR3 coding DNA: TGTGCCAGCAAACGGGGAGGGCGCTACAATGAGAAGTTCTTC.

This clonotype was detected ten times or more. The rearrangement uses TRBV7-9 and TRBJ2-7; D call uncertain. V lost 2 bases and J 4 bases, leaving 15 bases between the germline ends. Germline loops: CDR1 SEHNR, CDR2 FQNEAQ (reference sequence). The CDR3 is made up of 15 amino acids. CDR3 residues: CASSLLQDLGYEQYF. CDR3 bases: TGTGCCAGCAGCTTATTGCAGGACCTGGGATACGAGCAGTACTTC. The whole variable domain, remainder taken from reference TRBV7-9 and TRBJ2-7, is DTGVSQNPRHKITKRGQNVTFRCDPISEHNRLYWYRQTLGQGPEFLTYFQNEAQLEKSRLLSDRFSAERPKGSFSTLEIQRTEQGDSAMYLCASSLLQDLGYEQYFGPGTRLTVT.

This clonotype was picked up many times. CDR3 loop: CASSQERAEAKNIQYF. Written as DNA, the CDR3 is TGCGCCAGCAGCCAAGAGAGAGCGGAAGCCAAAAACATTCAGTACTTC. The chain recombines TRBV4-1 with TRBJ2-4; maybe TRBD2 (5 bases). V was clipped by 0 bases and J by 0 bases, with 9 bases between them. The germline V gene has CDR1 MGHRA and CDR2 YSYEKL. The CDR3 sequence is 16 residues long.

Comment on this clonotype: A read error is possible here, since a much larger clone lies one base away. This is likely a read error, given that the CDR3 carries no conserved phenylalanine or tryptophan at its end. V and J are TRBV6-2 or TRBV6-3 and TRBJ2-2, with a weak D call TRBD1 (6 bases). The CDR3 covers 15 residues. Germline V CDR1 and CDR2: MNHEY, SVGEGT. Trimming stripped 5 bases from V and 6 bases from J, with 16 bases between. CDR3 loop: CASSLSYRDAGELFV. The CDR3 DNA follows: TGTGCCAGCAGTCTAAGCTACAGGGATGCCGGGGAGCTGTTTGTT.

The chain is built from TRBV12-3 or TRBV12-4 and TRBJ2-7; D might be TRBD1 (7 bases). The V and J ends lost 5 bases and 2 bases respectively, with 16 bases between them. This CDR3 has 15 amino acids. For the CDR3, the DNA is TGTGCCAGCAGTCCGACGGGGGACAGTCCCTACGAGCAGTACTTC. Its translation is CASSPTGDSPYEQYF.

This clonotype was observed many times. The chain links TRBV20-1 to TRBJ2-5; D not resolved. This CDR3 comprises 13 residues. The V end lost 6 bases, the J end lost 1 base, and 12 bases lay between the germline ends. In germline, CDR1 is DFQATT, CDR2 SNEGSKA (reference sequence). The CDR3: CSASKETQETQYF. The CDR3 DNA is TGCAGTGCCAGTAAAGAGACCCAAGAGACCCAGTACTTC.

This clonotype was detected a few times. The gene calls are TRBV10-3 and TRBJ2-2, with TRBD1 matching 9 bases. Trimming at V came to 2 bases and at J to 2 bases, leaving 6 bases not matched to a gene. CDR3 length: 17 residues. The germline V gene has CDR1 ENHRY and CDR2 SYGVKD. The CDR3 sequence is CAISERRDRANTGELFF. CDR3 in DNA: TGTGCCATCAGTGAGCGCCGGGACAGGGCAAACACCGGGGAGCTGTTTTTT.

This clonotype was seen at least ten times. This chain links TRBV28 with TRBJ1-2; D is undetermined. Trimming left V 2 bases short and J 3 bases short, with 7 bases between. In germline, CDR1 is MDHEN, CDR2 SYDVKM. The CDR3 is 13 residues long. The CDR3: CASSLGIYYGYTF. In DNA, the CDR3 is TGTGCCAGCAGTTTAGGGATTTACTATGGCTACACCTTC.

This clonotype was detected many times. Because the CDR3 is missing its conserved closing phenylalanine or tryptophan, this is likely a read error. The CDR3 protein is CASSSRQGAREAFL. The CDR3 region has the DNA TGTGCCAGCAGTTCCAGACAGGGCGCCCGAGAAGCTTTCCTT. The chain links TRBV12-3 or TRBV12-4 to TRBJ1-1; TRBD1 matches at 7 bases. The CDR3 totals 14 residues. Unmatched junction bases numbered 10, after V lost 4 bases and J lost 8 bases.

This clonotype has a count of ten or more. The chain carries TRBV30 and TRBJ1-2; maybe TRBD1 (6 bases). V lost 2 bases and J lost 5, with 18 bases in between. There are 15 residues in the CDR3. Germline V gene sequence: CDR1 GTSNPN, CDR2 SVGIG (reference sequence). CDR3 sequence: CAWSPLPQGWYGYTF. In nucleotides, the CDR3 is TGTGCCTGGAGTCCACTTCCACAGGGATGGTATGGCTACACCTTC.

The rearrangement links TRBV18 to TRBJ2-5; 7 nucleotides line up with TRBD1. Germline V lookup: CDR1 KGHSH, CDR2 LQKENI. The V segment lost 1 base and the J segment 5 bases; nucleotides outside the gene matches: 10. This CDR3 is built from 16 residues. CDR3 nucleotides: TGTGCCAGCTCACCACGTAGGGGGCCAAATCGGGAGACCCAGTACTTC. Amino acids: CASSPRRGPNRETQYF.

This clonotype was counted many times. V gene TRBV20-1 combines with J gene TRBJ1-5; D not certain. Looked up from germline, CDR1 is DFQATT and CDR2 is SNEGSKA (reference sequence). The CDR3 covers 13 residues. V shed 0 bases and J shed 4 bases, with 7 bases lying between them. The CDR3 sequence is CSAREGGNQPQHF. CDR3 nucleotides: TGCAGTGCTAGAGAGGGCGGGAATCAGCCCCAGCATTTT.

This clonotype was observed many times. The chain has TRBV3-1 and TRBJ1-6; possible D gene TRBD1, 6 bases. CDR1 and CDR2 from the germline V gene are LGHDT and YNNKEL (reference sequence). Trimming removed 8 bases from V and 8 bases from J, with 13 bases in between. The CDR3 runs 13 residues. The CDR3 loop reads CASQQGTHSPLHF. In DNA, the CDR3 is TGTGCCAGCCAACAGGGAACCCATTCACCCCTCCACTTT.

Ten or more counts support this clonotype. J is TRBJ2-7 and V is TRBV11-2; D is ambiguous. CDR1 is SGHAT, CDR2 FQNNGV, per germline. The CDR3 loop spans 13 amino acids. The ends were cut back, 1 base at V and 5 bases at J, with 9 bases in the middle. Here the CDR3 DNA reads TGTGCCAGCAGCTTAGGGGTCAGGCACGAGCAGTACTTC. Translated, it gives CASSLGVRHEQYF.

At least ten counts were recorded for this clonotype. V gene TRBV20-1 combines with J gene TRBJ2-7; D possibly corresponds to TRBD1 (6 bases). This CDR3 region has 12 residues. Germline CDR1 reads DFQATT; CDR2 reads SNEGSKA (reference sequence). The V end lost 4 bases, the J end lost 3 bases, and 10 bases lay between the germline ends. CDR3 DNA: TGCAGTGCTACCGCAGGGGACTACGAGCAGTACTTC. Translation gives CSATAGDYEQYF.

This clonotype was found many times. The chain joins TRBV2 to TRBJ1-1, with a possible D match to TRBD1 (6 bases). The CDR3 has 11 amino acids. Trimming cost V 8 bases and J 6 bases, with 10 bases left between them. From germline, CDR1 is SNHLY and CDR2 FYNNEI. In nucleotides, the CDR3 is TGTGCCAGCGGCAGGGGCCCTGAAGCTTTCTTT. As protein: CASGRGPEAFF. Together with reference TRBV2 and TRBJ1-1, the CDR3 gives the full variable domain: EPEVTQTPSHQVTQMGQEVILRCVPISNHLYFYWYRQILGQKVEFLVSFYNNEISEKSEIFDDQFSVERPDGSNFTLKIRSTKLEDSAMYFCASGRGPEAFFGQGTRLTVV.

This clonotype was seen many times. The V call is TRBV6-1, the J call TRBJ1-1; D not resolved. The V gene lost 7 bases and the J gene lost 3 bases, with 9 bases spanning the gap. This CDR3 spans 12 amino acids. Germline V gene lookup returns CDR1 MNHNS and CDR2 SASEGT. The CDR3 DNA follows: TGTGCCAGCAATACCCAGGACACTGAAGCTTTCTTT. This gives the protein CASNTQDTEAFF.

This clonotype came up once. The chain employs TRBV6-1 and TRBJ1-1; 8 bases are a match to TRBD1. The germline V gene has CDR1 MNHNS and CDR2 SASEGT. The CDR3 runs 13 residues. J gave up 7 bases and V 6 bases, and 7 bases lay outside the gene matches. In DNA form, the CDR3 reads TGTGCCAGCAGCGGGACAGGCCTCGTTGAAGCTTTCTTT. The encoded protein is CASSGTGLVEAFF.

There are many counts of this clonotype. The V and J genes are TRBV12-3 or TRBV12-4 and TRBJ2-7, with D maybe TRBD2 (7 bases). The CDR3 sequence is 15 residues long. Between the trimmed V and J ends, which lost 6 bases and 3 bases, there was a span of 18 bases. CDR3 sequence reads: CASRAARGAGYEQYF. Here the CDR3 DNA reads TGTGCCAGCAGGGCGGCCCGGGGGGCAGGCTACGAGCAGTACTTC.

This clonotype has ten or more counts. The genes are TRBV6-2 or TRBV6-3 and TRBJ2-5; D unresolved. The CDR3 covers 15 residues. Germline CDR1 reads MNHEY; CDR2 reads SVGEGT. V lost 2 bases to trimming and J lost 0 bases, with 10 bases between them. The CDR3 protein is CASSYGTTNQETQYF. In DNA, the CDR3 is TGTGCCAGCAGTTACGGTACTACCAACCAAGAGACCCAGTACTTC.

There are many counts of this clonotype. This sequence joins TRBV6-8 and TRBJ2-5, with D uncertain. Per the germline V gene, CDR1 is MNHGY and CDR2 is SAAAGT. CDR3 size: 12 residues. V lost 5 bases, J lost 7 bases, and 11 bases lay in between. The CDR3 here is CASSKTLRTQYF. CDR3 nucleotides: TGTGCCAGCAGTAAAACACTGAGGACCCAGTACTTC.

The chain uses TRBV12-3 or TRBV12-4 and TRBJ2-7; the D gene is possibly TRBD1 (7 bases). This CDR3 spans 13 amino acids. The V gene lost 8 bases and the J gene lost 2 bases, with 13 bases spanning the gap. This CDR3 reads CASGGTATYEQYF. DNA of the CDR3: TGTGCCAGCGGCGGGACAGCCACCTACGAGCAGTACTTC.